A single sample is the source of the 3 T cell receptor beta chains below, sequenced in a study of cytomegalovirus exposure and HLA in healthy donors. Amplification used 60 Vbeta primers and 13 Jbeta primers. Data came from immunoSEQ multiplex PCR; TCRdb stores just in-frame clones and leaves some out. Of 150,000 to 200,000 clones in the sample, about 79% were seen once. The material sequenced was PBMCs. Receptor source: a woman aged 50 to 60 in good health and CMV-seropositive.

The DNA of the CDR3 is TGCAGCGTTGAAGGCGGACTGGACACTGAAGCTTTCTTT. This codes for CSVEGGLDTEAFF. The chain carries TRBV29-1 and TRBJ1-1; D not resolved. CDR1 and CDR2 (germline): SQVTM, ANQGSEA. The CDR3 is made up of 13 amino acids. Trimming took off 1 base at V and 3 bases at J, with 9 bases between the two ends.

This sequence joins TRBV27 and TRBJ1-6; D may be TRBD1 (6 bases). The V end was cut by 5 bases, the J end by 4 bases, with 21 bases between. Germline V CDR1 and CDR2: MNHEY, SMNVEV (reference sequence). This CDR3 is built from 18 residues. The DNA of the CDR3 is TGTGCCAGCAGTATTCGAGGATTGGAGGACAGATATAATTCACCCCTCCACTTT. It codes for CASSIRGLEDRYNSPLHF.

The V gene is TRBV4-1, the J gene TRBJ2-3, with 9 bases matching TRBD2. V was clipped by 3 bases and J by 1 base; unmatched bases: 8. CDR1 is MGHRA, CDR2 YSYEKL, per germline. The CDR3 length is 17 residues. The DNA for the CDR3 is TGCGCCAGCAGCCAGGGCGGGGCGGGGGGGGGCACAGATACGCAGTATTTT. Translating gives CASSQGGAGGGTDTQYF.